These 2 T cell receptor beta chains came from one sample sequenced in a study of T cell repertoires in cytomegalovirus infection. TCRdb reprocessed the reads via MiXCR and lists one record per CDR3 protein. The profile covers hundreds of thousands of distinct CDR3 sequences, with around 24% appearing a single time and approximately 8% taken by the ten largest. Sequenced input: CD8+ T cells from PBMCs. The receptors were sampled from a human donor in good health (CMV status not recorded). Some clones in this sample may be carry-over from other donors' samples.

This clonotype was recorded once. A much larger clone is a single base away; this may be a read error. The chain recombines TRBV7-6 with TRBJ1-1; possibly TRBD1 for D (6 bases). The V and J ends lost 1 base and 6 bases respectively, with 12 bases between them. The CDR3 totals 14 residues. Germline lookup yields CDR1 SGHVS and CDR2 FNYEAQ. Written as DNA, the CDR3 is TGTGCCAGCAGCTTAGTCGGGGGCCGGGCTGAAGCTTTCTTT. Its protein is CASSLVGGRAEAFF.

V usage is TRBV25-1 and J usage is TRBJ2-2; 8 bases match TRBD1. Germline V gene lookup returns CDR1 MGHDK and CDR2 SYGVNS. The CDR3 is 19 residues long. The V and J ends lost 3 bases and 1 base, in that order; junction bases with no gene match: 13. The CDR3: CASSELRTGLVGNTGELFF. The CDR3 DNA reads TGTGCCAGCAGTGAGCTTCGGACAGGGCTCGTCGGGAACACCGGGGAGCTGTTTTTT.